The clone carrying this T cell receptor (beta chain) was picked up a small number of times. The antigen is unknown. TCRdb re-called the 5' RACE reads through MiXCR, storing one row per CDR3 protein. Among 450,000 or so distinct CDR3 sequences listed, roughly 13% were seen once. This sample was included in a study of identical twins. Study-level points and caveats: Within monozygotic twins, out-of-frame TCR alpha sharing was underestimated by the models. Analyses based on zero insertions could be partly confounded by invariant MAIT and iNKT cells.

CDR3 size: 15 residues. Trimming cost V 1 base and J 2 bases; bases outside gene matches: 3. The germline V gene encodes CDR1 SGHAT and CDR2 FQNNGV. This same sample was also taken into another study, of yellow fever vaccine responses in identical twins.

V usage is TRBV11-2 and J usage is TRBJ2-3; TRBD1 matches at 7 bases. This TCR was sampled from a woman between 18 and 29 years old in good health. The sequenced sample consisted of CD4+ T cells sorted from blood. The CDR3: CASSLVGTDTDTQYF. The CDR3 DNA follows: TGTGCCAGCAGCTTAGTCGGGACAGACACAGATACGCAGTATTTT.